Presented here are 25 T cell receptor beta chains from one specimen sequenced in a study of T cell responses to AZD1222 COVID-19 vaccine. Measured with immunoSEQ multiplex PCR; TCRdb has only the in-frame clones, and not every one. The table lists 170,000 or so clones, 75% to 95% of them singletons. The sequences come from peripheral blood, collected on day 0 of AZD1222 vaccination. The receptors come from an adult in good health.

The chain has TRBV7-9 and TRBJ1-1; D gene ambiguous. Germline CDR1 SEHNR, CDR2 FQNEAQ (reference sequence). The CDR3 contains 12 residues. V shed 4 bases and J shed 6 bases, with 9 bases lying between them. As DNA, the CDR3 is TGTGCCAGCAGCTCGCGGACCCCTGAAGCTTTCTTT. This encodes CASSSRTPEAFF.

This clone has a single count. V gene TRBV7-9 combines with J gene TRBJ1-3; 9 nucleotides line up with TRBD1. The CDR3 consists of 17 residues. Trimming took 4 bases from V and 2 from J; bases not matched to a gene: 9. CDR1 and CDR2 from the germline V gene are SEHNR and FQNEAQ (reference sequence). The CDR3 bases are TGTGCCAGCAGCTCGGCCGGGACAGGGATGACTGGAAACACCATATATTTT. Translated, it gives CASSSAGTGMTGNTIYF.

This clone was seen a single time. The chain couples TRBV7-9 to TRBJ1-6, with 8 bases fitting TRBD1. The CDR3 spans 16 residues. V dropped 4 bases and J dropped 7; count of bases not matched to a gene: 9. Germline V gene data show CDR1 as SEHNR and CDR2 as FQNEAQ (reference sequence). This CDR3 reads CASSSEDRAGNSPLHF. As DNA, the CDR3 is TGTGCCAGCAGCTCCGAGGACAGGGCGGGAAATTCACCCCTCCACTTT.

The chain couples TRBV3-1 (or the pseudogene TRBV3-2) to TRBJ2-3; D remains unclear. Per the germline V gene, CDR1 is LGHDT and CDR2 is YNNKEL (reference sequence). The CDR3 is 15 amino acids. Trimming left V 1 base short and J 4 bases short, with 12 bases between. The CDR3 coding sequence is TGTGCCAGCAGCCAAGTCCCCGTTGTTGCAGATACGCAGTATTTT. Translated, it gives CASSQVPVVADTQYF.

V is TRBV7-6 and J is TRBJ2-3; 12 nucleotides align to TRBD2. CDR1 and CDR2 from the germline V gene are SGHVS and FNYEAQ. The CDR3 length is 16 residues. With 5 bases clipped from V and 3 bases from J, the junction kept 6 bases outside the gene matches. The CDR3 DNA follows: TGTGCCAGCAGCCCACTAGCGGGGGGTTCGACAGATACGCAGTATTTT. This gives the protein CASSPLAGGSTDTQYF.

J is TRBJ1-5 and V is TRBV5-6, with TRBD1 matching 8 bases. Per the germline V gene, CDR1 is SGHDT and CDR2 is YYEEEE. The J segment lost 10 bases and the V segment lost 3 bases, leaving 12 bases of the junction unmatched. There are 15 residues in the CDR3. The CDR3 region is CASSSAGTGYRPQHF. CDR3 bases: TGTGCCAGCAGCTCGGCCGGGACAGGTTATAGACCCCAGCATTTT.

The genes are TRBV28 and TRBJ1-1; D may be TRBD1 (5 bases). V was pared by 5 bases and J by 6 bases, with 13 bases between. CDR1 and CDR2 (germline): MDHEN, SYDVKM. There are 13 residues in the CDR3. The CDR3, as DNA: TGTGCCAGCAGTCAACCACAGGAATCTGAAGCTTTCTTT. Its protein is CASSQPQESEAFF.

The genes are TRBV28 and TRBJ1-4, with D maybe TRBD1 (6 bases). V gave up 10 bases and J gave up 0 bases, with 15 bases separating them. The CDR3 is made up of 15 amino acids. The germline gives CDR1 MDHEN, CDR2 SYDVKM. The CDR3 sequence is CATKRGAATNEKLFF. Written as DNA, the CDR3 is TGTGCCACCAAGCGGGGGGCAGCAACTAATGAAAAACTGTTTTTT.

The chain employs TRBV7-9 and TRBJ1-2, with D possibly matching TRBD1 (5 bases). The germline V gene encodes CDR1 SEHNR and CDR2 FQNEAQ (reference sequence). The V and J ends lost 11 bases and 4 bases respectively, with 20 bases between them. The CDR3 runs to 14 residues. The DNA of the CDR3 is TGTGCCGCTGTTTTTGGTGGGGCCGGCTATGGCTACACCTTC. Amino acid sequence: CAAVFGGAGYGYTF.

The chain is built from TRBV5-1 and TRBJ2-3; perhaps D is TRBD1 or TRBD2 (7 bases each). This CDR3 spans 15 amino acids. Deletions cut 3 bases from V and 4 bases from J, with 15 bases between. From germline, CDR1 is SGHRS and CDR2 YFSETQ. CDR3 sequence reads: CASSSWAGGADTQYF. In DNA, the CDR3 is TGCGCCAGCAGCTCCTGGGCAGGGGGGGCAGATACGCAGTATTTT.

The V call is TRBV7-9, the J call TRBJ1-1; tentative D call: TRBD1 (6 bases). The CDR3 has 14 amino acids. CDR1 is SEHNR, CDR2 FQNEAQ, per germline (reference sequence). The V end lost 4 bases, the J end lost 2 bases, and 11 bases lay between the germline ends. The CDR3 protein is CASSSGRGNTEAFF. The DNA of the CDR3 is TGTGCCAGCAGCTCGGGCAGGGGTAACACTGAAGCTTTCTTT.

The chain carries TRBV4-1 and TRBJ1-4; D not certain. The CDR3 length is 11 residues. With 4 bases removed from V and 4 bases from J, the gap between germline ends came to 1 base. Germline-derived CDR1 and CDR2 are MGHRA and YSYEKL. CDR3 nucleotide sequence: TGCGCCAGCAGCCTTAATGAAAAACTGTTTTTT. It translates to CASSLNEKLFF.

V is TRBV27 and J is TRBJ2-7; 7 bases match TRBD1. The V segment lost 2 bases and the J segment 4 bases; nucleotides outside the gene matches: 5. Germline-derived CDR1 and CDR2 are MNHEY and SMNVEV (reference sequence). The CDR3 is 14 amino acids. Here the CDR3 reads CASSLGTVGYEQYF. The CDR3 DNA reads TGTGCCAGCAGTTTAGGGACAGTGGGATACGAGCAGTACTTC.

This rearrangement joins TRBV5-4 to TRBJ2-7, with D perhaps matching TRBD2 (8 bases). The germline V gene has CDR1 SGHNT and CDR2 YYREEE (reference sequence). Deletions cut 7 bases from V and 5 bases from J, with 16 bases between. The length of the CDR3 is 13 residues. The CDR3 protein is CASPGRGLHEQYF. CDR3 DNA sequence: TGTGCCAGCCCCGGGAGGGGGCTCCACGAGCAGTACTTC.

The table lists this clone with a few counts. The chain carries TRBV6-5 and TRBJ1-5; TRBD1 matches 8 bases. CDR3 length equals 14 residues. V dropped 6 bases and J dropped 7; count of bases not matched to a gene: 8. Germline CDR1 MNHEY, CDR2 SVGAGI. CDR3 in DNA: TGTGCCAGCAGGCGAAGACAGGGGCGACAGCCCCAGCATTTT. As protein: CASRRRQGRQPQHF.

This clone was observed a handful of times. This chain uses TRBV6-6 with TRBJ2-7; D not resolved. Trimming took 0 bases from V and 0 from J, leaving 9 bases between them. This CDR3 contains 15 residues. Germline V gene sequence: CDR1 MNHNY, CDR2 SVGAGI (reference sequence). As DNA, the CDR3 is TGTGCCAGCAGTTACTCGGTGCACATCTCCTACGAGCAGTACTTC. Amino acids: CASSYSVHISYEQYF.

This chain joins TRBV29-1 and TRBJ2-1, with 7 bases that match TRBD1. Germline lookup yields CDR1 SQVTM and CDR2 ANQGSEA. V shed 6 bases, J shed 2 bases, and the junction held 4 bases outside the gene matches. The CDR3 is made up of 13 amino acids. For the CDR3, the DNA is TGCAGCGTGAGGGGGCTTGCCTACAATGAGCAGTTCTTC. Its protein product is CSVRGLAYNEQFF.

CDR3 loop: CATSRAPTGEMNTEAFF. The CDR3 nucleotides read TGTGCCACCAGCAGAGCTCCAACAGGGGAAATGAACACTGAAGCTTTCTTT. The J gene is TRBJ1-1, the V gene TRBV15, with 7 nucleotides matching TRBD1. This CDR3 is built from 17 residues. Germline V gives CDR1 LNHNV, CDR2 YYDKDF (reference sequence). V shed 1 base and J 0 bases; nucleotides not matched to a gene: 8.

The CDR3 loop reads CASSLIGRAYVSGELFF. The CDR3 region has the DNA TGTGCCAGCAGCTTAATAGGCAGGGCATATGTCTCCGGGGAGCTGTTTTTT. The V call is TRBV7-8, the J call TRBJ2-2; a possible D gene is TRBD1 (5 bases). The germline V and J ends were trimmed by 2 bases and 6 bases, with 19 bases remaining between them. This CDR3 has 17 residues. In germline, CDR1 is SGHVS, CDR2 FQNEAQ. Based on the CDR3 plus reference TRBV7-8 and TRBJ2-2, the full variable domain is GAGVSQSPRYKVAKRGQDVALRCDPISGHVSLFWYQQALGQGPEFLTYFQNEAQLDKSGLPSDRFFAERPEGSVSTLKIQRTQQEDSAVYLCASSLIGRAYVSGELFFGEGSRLTVL.

This rearrangement joins TRBV7-2 to TRBJ1-5; the D gene is possibly TRBD1 (6 bases). V lost 5 bases, J lost 5 bases, and 16 bases lay in between. CDR3 length: 15 residues. Germline values: CDR1 SGHTA, CDR2 FQGNSA. DNA for the CDR3: TGTGCCAGCAGCCTCTCCGGGACACCACATCAGCCCCAGCATTTT. As protein: CASSLSGTPHQPQHF.

The chain links TRBV29-1 to TRBJ1-1, with D hard to call. V was clipped by 5 bases and J by 4 bases, with 11 bases between them. The CDR3 has 12 residues. CDR1 and CDR2 from the germline V gene are SQVTM and ANQGSEA. CDR3 amino acids: CSVNRVSTEAFF. The CDR3 DNA reads TGCAGCGTTAATAGGGTCAGCACTGAAGCTTTCTTT.

The chain links TRBV9 to TRBJ1-6; D is ambiguous. The germline gives CDR1 SGDLS, CDR2 YYNGEE. The CDR3 is 15 amino acids. V lost 2 bases, J lost 7 bases, and 13 bases lay in between. The CDR3 region is CASSVGGAFNSPLHF. The CDR3 region has the DNA TGTGCCAGCAGCGTTGGCGGTGCTTTCAATTCACCCCTCCACTTT.

The rearrangement uses TRBV7-2 and TRBJ2-7; D is ambiguous. V gave up 3 bases and J gave up 2 bases, with 8 bases separating them. The CDR3 is made up of 13 amino acids. Germline CDR1 SGHTA, CDR2 FQGNSA. The CDR3 DNA follows: TGTGCCAGCAGCTTGCACAGCACCTACGAGCAGTACTTC. Its translation: CASSLHSTYEQYF.

The chain couples TRBV2 to TRBJ1-1, with TRBD1 identical over 10 bases. The CDR3 extends over 14 amino acids. Germline CDR1 is SNHLY and CDR2 is FYNNEI. After removal of 11 bases from V and 7 bases from J, the junction contained 13 bases not matched to a gene. The CDR3 sequence is CAARQGALRVEAFF. CDR3 coding DNA: TGTGCCGCCAGACAGGGGGCGCTTAGGGTTGAAGCTTTCTTT.

The chain uses TRBV7-9 and TRBJ1-5; tentatively, D is TRBD1 (5 bases). The CDR3 runs 17 residues. Per germline, CDR1 SEHNR and CDR2 FQNEAQ (reference sequence). V was cut by 0 bases and J by 4 bases, with 16 bases left in between. CDR3 in amino acids: CASSLAPIRARNQPQHF. CDR3 sequence (DNA): TGTGCCAGCAGCTTAGCGCCGATCAGGGCAAGGAATCAGCCCCAGCATTTT.